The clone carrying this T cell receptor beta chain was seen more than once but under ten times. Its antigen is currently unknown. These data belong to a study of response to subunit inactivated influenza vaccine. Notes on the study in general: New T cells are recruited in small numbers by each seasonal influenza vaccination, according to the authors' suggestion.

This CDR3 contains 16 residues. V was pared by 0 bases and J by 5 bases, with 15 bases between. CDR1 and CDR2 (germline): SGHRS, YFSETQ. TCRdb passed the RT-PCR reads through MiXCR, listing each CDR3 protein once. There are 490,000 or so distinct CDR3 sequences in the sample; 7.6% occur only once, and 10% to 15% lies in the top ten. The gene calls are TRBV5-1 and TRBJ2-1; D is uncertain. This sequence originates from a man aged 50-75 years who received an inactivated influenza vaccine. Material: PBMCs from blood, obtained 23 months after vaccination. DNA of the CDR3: TGCGCCAGCAGCTTGGGTGGCTTAAAACGGGACAATGAGCAGTTCTTC. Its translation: CASSLGGLKRDNEQFF.